This T cell receptor beta chain was profiled in a study of T cells in localized non-small cell lung cancer. Study-level points and caveats: The study detected a median 57 of the top 100 tumor clones in adjacent lung. One tumor region alone was sequenced, and heterogeneity therefore remains possible.

Details on this clone: Antigen unknown.

The repertoire was sequenced with immunoSEQ multiplex PCR; TCRdb's copy has only in-frame clones and lacks some. The sample carries around 1,800 clones, about 25% recorded once. Sequences were derived from normal lung tissue next to the tumor, sampled before any cancer treatment. This TCR derives from a male donor aged 60 or over with stage II squamous cell lung carcinoma.

CDR3 coding DNA: TGTGCCAGCTCAGGCTCAGGGGGCGGAGTCACTGAAGCTTTCTTT. This sequence encodes CASSGSGGGVTEAFF. The chain links TRBV18 to TRBJ1-1; TRBD1 matches 8 bases. With V trimmed by 5 bases and J by 4 bases, 9 bases remained unmatched. This CDR3 is built from 15 residues. In germline, CDR1 is KGHSH, CDR2 LQKENI.